What follows are 8 T cell receptor beta chains derived from one specimen sequenced in a study of identifying expanded T cells in peripheral blood. Clones were read by immunoSEQ multiplex PCR, and TCRdb kept only the in-frame ones, dropping some. The table lists approximately 100,000 clones, about 91% of them singletons, with approximately 4% in the top ten. Sequences were obtained from blood. Receptor source: a person between 18 and 69 years old in good health.

The chain is built from TRBV19 and TRBJ2-5; D is uncertain. This CDR3 has 15 amino acids. Per germline, CDR1 LNHDA and CDR2 SQIVND (reference sequence). V was shortened by 0 bases and J by 1 base, with 9 bases between the two germline ends. CDR3 region: CASSIDRATQETQYF. The CDR3 DNA is TGTGCCAGTAGTATAGATCGGGCGACCCAAGAGACCCAGTACTTC.

The rearrangement links TRBV18 to TRBJ2-5; no reliable D call. V lost 1 base and J lost 3, with 15 bases in between. The CDR3 has 16 residues. Germline V CDR1 and CDR2: KGHSH, LQKENI. The chain's CDR3 is CASSPLLAGKEETQYF. The CDR3 nucleotides are TGTGCCAGCTCACCACTTCTGGCAGGAAAGGAAGAGACCCAGTACTTC.

The chain uses TRBV28 and TRBJ1-2, with no clear D. CDR3 length equals 11 residues. Germline V lookup: CDR1 MDHEN, CDR2 SYDVKM. Between the trimmed V and J ends, which lost 6 bases and 4 bases, there was a span of 6 bases. CDR3 protein: CASSDIYGYTF. The DNA for the CDR3 is TGTGCCAGCAGCGACATCTATGGCTACACCTTC.

The chain uses TRBV5-6 and TRBJ2-5; 7 nucleotides match TRBD1. This CDR3 has 14 residues. V lost 0 bases, J lost 9 bases, and 8 bases stayed unmatched. Germline CDR1 reads SGHDT; CDR2 reads YYEEEE. CDR3 nucleotides: TGTGCCAGCAGCTTGGGACAGGGTGATTGGGCCCAGTACTTC. The encoded protein is CASSLGQGDWAQYF. Using reference TRBV5-6 and TRBJ2-5 for the parts outside the CDR3, the full variable domain is DAGVTQSPTHLIKTRGQQVTLRCSPKSGHDTVSWYQQALGQGPQFIFQYYEEEERQRGNFPDRFSGHQFPNYSSELNVNALLLGDSALYLCASSLGQGDWAQYFGPGTRLLVL.

The chain has TRBV15 and TRBJ1-4; D gene ambiguous. Trimming shortened V by 0 bases and J by 3 bases, and 5 bases separated the two germline ends. The germline gives CDR1 LNHNV, CDR2 YYDKDF (reference sequence). The CDR3 contains 14 residues. CDR3 amino acids: CATSRDSANEKLFF. The CDR3 DNA is TGTGCCACCAGCAGAGACAGTGCTAATGAAAAACTGTTTTTT.

The chain carries TRBV7-2 and TRBJ2-7; the match to TRBD1 covers 7 bases. The ends lost 5 bases at V and 3 bases at J; junction bases unmatched: 4. This CDR3 is built from 13 residues. Germline lookup yields CDR1 SGHTA and CDR2 FQGNSA. Here the CDR3 DNA reads TGTGCCAGCAGCACAGGGGTGGGCTACGAGCAGTACTTC. Residues: CASSTGVGYEQYF.

The chain links TRBV11-2 to TRBJ2-3; 11 nucleotides align to TRBD1. This CDR3 is 16 amino acids long. Per germline, CDR1 SGHAT and CDR2 FQNNGV. Trimming at V came to 4 bases and at J to 4 bases, leaving 7 bases not matched to a gene. CDR3 in DNA: TGTGCCAGCAGCTCGCCCCGGGACAGGGGGTCAGATACGCAGTATTTT. It specifies CASSSPRDRGSDTQYF. Supplemented by reference TRBV11-2 and TRBJ2-3, the full variable domain reads EAGVAQSPRYKIIEKRQSVAFWCNPISGHATLYWYQQILGQGPKLLIQFQNNGVVDDSQLPKDRFSAERLKGVDSTLKIQPAKLEDSAVYLCASSSPRDRGSDTQYFGPGTRLTVL.

This chain connects TRBV11-2 to TRBJ2-5; 7 bases are shared with TRBD1. V lost 1 base, J lost 5 bases, and 13 bases stayed unmatched. Germline V gene data show CDR1 as SGHAT and CDR2 as FQNNGV. The CDR3 totals 17 residues. For the CDR3, the DNA is TGTGCCAGCAGCTTAGTTGGGCTAGGGGGCGCACGGGAGACCCAGTACTTC. Its translation is CASSLVGLGGARETQYF.